This TCR beta chain was captured by sequencing in a study of control samples from healthy donors and cancer patients. This clone appeared a single time. Sequencing used immunoSEQ multiplex PCR; TCRdb keeps in-frame clones, though not all of them. The sample has 99,000 or so clones; around 82% are singletons. J lost 4 bases, V lost 1 base, and 7 bases had no gene match. Germline values: CDR1 SGHDT, CDR2 YYEEEE. This CDR3 is built from 16 residues. The V and J genes are TRBV5-6 and TRBJ2-2, with 7 bases fitting TRBD1. The sequencing input was blood. This clonotype originated in a man aged 55 to 70 in good health. As DNA, the CDR3 is TGTGCCAGCAGCTTGAAAGCACAGGGGAGCACCGGGGAGCTGTTTTTT. It yields the protein CASSLKAQGSTGELFF.